The 10 T cell receptor beta chains presented below share a single source sample, sequenced in a study of T cell repertoires in cytomegalovirus infection (dated by TCRdb to between 2018 and 2021). Data came from an Illumina HiSeq 1500. The raw public data were reprocessed by TCRdb itself: fastp quality trimming at Q25, MiXCR clonotype calling, in-frame beta chains only. Entries that share a CDR3 protein sequence are merged under the most common genes and DNA. The sample yields 230,000 or so distinct CDR3 sequences; around 15% were counted once. Over 40% of the sample is taken by the ten largest. The sequenced material came from CD8+ T cells from PBMCs. Source of these receptors: a human donor in good health (CMV status not recorded). Some clones in this sample may be carry-over from other donors' samples.

In regard to this clonotype: A read error may explain this, as a much larger clone is one base away. The chain carries TRBV28 and TRBJ2-5; D might be TRBD1 (6 bases). The length of the CDR3 is 12 residues. Germline lookup yields CDR1 MDHEN and CDR2 SYDVKM. CDR3: CVSTGHQETQYF. The CDR3 nucleotides read TGTGTCAGTACAGGGCACCAAGAGACCCAGTACTTC.

This clonotype was detected ten times or more. The rearrangement links TRBV12-3 or TRBV12-4 to TRBJ2-5; no firm D call. The ends were cut back, 1 base at V and 8 bases at J, with 14 bases in the middle. The CDR3 sequence is 14 residues long. CDR3 in DNA: TGTGCCAGCAGTTTAGTTGGGGTTTTCTACACCCAGTACTTC. Translation gives CASSLVGVFYTQYF.

The chain couples TRBV6-2 or TRBV6-3 to TRBJ2-1; 9 bases map to TRBD2. V shed 4 bases and J 5 bases; nucleotides not matched to a gene: 9. CDR3 length equals 16 residues. In germline, CDR1 is MNHEY, CDR2 SVGEGT. CDR3 bases: TGTGCCAGCAGTTCCCTCGTTCGCGGGGGGGACAATGAGCAGTTCTTC. Protein: CASSSLVRGGDNEQFF.

For the CDR3, the DNA is TGTGCCAGCAGCTGGGGAGGACAGGGTTTGATCCAGCCCCAGCATTTT. Amino acids: CASSWGGQGLIQPQHF. This chain uses TRBV6-2 or TRBV6-3 with TRBJ1-5, with 8 bases identical to TRBD1. The CDR3 extends over 16 amino acids. Germline CDR1 is MNHEY and CDR2 is SVGEGT. V lost 6 bases to trimming and J lost 7 bases; unmatched junction nucleotides: 14.

This clonotype was counted a few times. The chain links TRBV28 to TRBJ2-5; D is ambiguous. The CDR3 length is 12 residues. In germline, CDR1 is MDHEN, CDR2 SYDVKM. Between the trimmed V and J ends, which lost 6 bases and 5 bases, there was a span of 10 bases. The DNA for the CDR3 is TGTGCCAGCAGCCCCCCGTGGGAGACCCAGTACTTC. Residues: CASSPPWETQYF.

In this sample, this clonotype turned up many times. V is TRBV7-6 and J is TRBJ2-3, with D possibly TRBD2 on 5 matching bases. The CDR3 is 15 residues long. CDR1 is SGHVS, CDR2 FNYEAQ, per germline. The V end was cut by 1 base, the J end by 1 base, with 9 bases between. In DNA form, the CDR3 reads TGTGCCAGCAGCTTAGAGTCTAGCCGCACAGATACGCAGTATTTT. Translation: CASSLESSRTDTQYF.

In this sample, this clonotype turned up a few times. The chain joins TRBV28 to TRBJ2-1; 9 nucleotides line up with TRBD1. Germline trimming cut 7 bases from V and 2 bases from J; bases unmatched to any gene: 6. The germline V gene encodes CDR1 MDHEN and CDR2 SYDVKM. This CDR3 has 15 amino acids. The CDR3 sequence is CASNGQGHTYNEQFF. The CDR3 DNA follows: TGTGCCAGCAATGGACAGGGGCATACCTACAATGAGCAGTTCTTC.

There are many counts of this clonotype. The chain couples TRBV7-2 to TRBJ2-7; TRBD2 matches at 12 bases. Per germline, CDR1 SGHTA and CDR2 FQGNSA. The CDR3 contains 16 residues. V dropped 5 bases and J dropped 4; count of bases not matched to a gene: 9. The CDR3 loop is CASSPRLAGAIYEQYF. The CDR3, as DNA: TGTGCCAGCAGCCCCCGACTAGCGGGGGCCATTTACGAGCAGTACTTC.

The table lists this clonotype with a few counts. The chain combines TRBV4-3 with TRBJ2-1; D is ambiguous. The CDR3 extends over 16 amino acids. Trimming cost V 0 bases and J 1 base, with 10 bases left between them. Germline CDR1 LGHNA, CDR2 YSLEER. CDR3 sequence: CASSQDYWDSYNEQFF. For the CDR3, the DNA is TGCGCCAGCAGCCAAGATTATTGGGATTCCTACAATGAGCAGTTCTTC.

V is TRBV12-3 or TRBV12-4 and J is TRBJ1-2; D uncertain. The CDR3 has 13 amino acids. V was shortened by 6 bases and J by 0 bases, with 8 bases between the two germline ends. CDR3 nucleotides: TGTGCCAGCAGGGGAGCCCCTAACTATGGCTACACCTTC. Its protein product is CASRGAPNYGYTF.